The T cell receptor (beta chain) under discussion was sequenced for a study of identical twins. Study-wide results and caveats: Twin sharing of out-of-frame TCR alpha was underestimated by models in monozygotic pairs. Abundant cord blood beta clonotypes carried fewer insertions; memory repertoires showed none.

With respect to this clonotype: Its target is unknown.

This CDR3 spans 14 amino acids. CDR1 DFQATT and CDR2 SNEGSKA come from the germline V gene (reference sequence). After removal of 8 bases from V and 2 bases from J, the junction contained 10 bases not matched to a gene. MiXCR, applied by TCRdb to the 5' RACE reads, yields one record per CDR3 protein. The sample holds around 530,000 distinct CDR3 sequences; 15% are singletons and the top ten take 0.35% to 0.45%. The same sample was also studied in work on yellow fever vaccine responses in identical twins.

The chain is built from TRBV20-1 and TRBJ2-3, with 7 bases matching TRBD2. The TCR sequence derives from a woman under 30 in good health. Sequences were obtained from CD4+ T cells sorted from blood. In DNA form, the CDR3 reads TGCAGTCTATTAGCGGGCATACTCACAGATACGCAGTATTTT. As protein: CSLLAGILTDTQYF.